The rows below give T cell receptor beta chains drawn from one sample of a study of blood T cell repertoires in COVID-19. Method: immunoSEQ multiplex PCR; TCRdb's copy keeps in-frame clones and lacks some. Of 250,000 to 350,000 clones listed, 80% to 95% are singletons. Material: peripheral blood. These receptors were obtained from a woman aged 25 to 39 with COVID-19, enrolled during active disease. Each CDR3 is given with its conserved first and last residue.

J,V,CDR3
TRBJ1-6,TRBV6-1,CASSEMYYNSPLHF
TRBJ2-7,TRBV6-5,CASSSGTEYEQYF
TRBJ1-5,TRBV25-1,CASRGRQGQPQHF
TRBJ2-7,TRBV5-1,CASSYGQGLQDEQYF
TRBJ2-1,TRBV4-2,CASSQETSGGNNEQFF
TRBJ1-3,TRBV4-1,CASSQDLSLSGNTIYF
TRBJ1-4,TRBV5-4,CASSKTGVATNEKLFF
TRBJ1-2,TRBV19,CASSSAGTGSNYGYTF
TRBJ2-5,TRBV6-5,CASSYSGADQETQYF
TRBJ1-1,TRBV25-1,CASSDPGQGEAFF
TRBJ2-1,TRBV6-5,CASRSKSSYNEQFF
TRBJ2-2,TRBV5-5,CASSLTTGRTGELFF
TRBJ2-2,TRBV2,CASRPPGLAGASRTGELFF
TRBJ1-2,TRBV28,CASLTGGTNYGYTF
TRBJ1-2,TRBV27,CASSPHRQGLEVYGYTF
TRBJ2-7,TRBV9,CASSASTGNEQYF
TRBJ1-6,TRBV19,CASTRDSSYNSPLHF
TRBJ2-5,TRBV24-1,CATSSGEQETQYF
TRBJ1-2,TRBV11-2,CASSQDRVGGYTF
TRBJ1-1,TRBV6-5,CASGKVGRVNTEAFF
TRBJ1-3,TRBV18,CASSPSGPSGGNTIYF
TRBJ1-1,TRBV5-4,CASSPQVQNTEAFF
TRBJ2-7,TRBV6-1,CASSEGSSGSYEQYF
TRBJ2-2,TRBV7-8,CASRALAGAPGELFF
TRBJ2-3,TRBV5-6,CASSLWTSGRADTQYF
TRBJ2-1,TRBV7-9,CASSLDLAGGGHNEQFF
TRBJ1-4,TRBV30,CAWTFRGWGEKLFF
TRBJ2-7,TRBV29-1,CSVARQGTYEQYF
TRBJ2-3,TRBV6-1,CASSDFRGGADTQYF
TRBJ1-2,TRBV7-8,CASSLDGTGGLGYTF
TRBJ2-3,TRBV7-3,CASSISGTSGPDTQYF
TRBJ2-3,TRBV29-1,CSVAPSDTQYF
TRBJ2-1,TRBV19,CASSVESTDYNEQFF
TRBJ1-5,TRBV2,CASSELSNQPQHF
TRBJ2-1,TRBV11-2,CASSLELAGGRYNEQFF
TRBJ1-1,TRBV3-1/TRBV3-2,CASSEQGRGTEAFF
TRBJ2-3,TRBV5-1,CASSSGREKTDTQYF
TRBJ1-1,TRBV29-1,CSAARPGNTEAFF
TRBJ2-7,TRBV13,CASSPAPGQGYEQYF
TRBJ1-1,TRBV25-1,CASSGLTGHGAEAFF
TRBJ1-5,TRBV7-8,CASSYGFDRNQPQHF
TRBJ2-2,TRBV6-6,CASSIPVAGNTGELFF
TRBJ1-1,TRBV19,CASTENTEAFF
TRBJ2-1,TRBV11-1,CASSLGRSSYNEQFF
TRBJ2-7,TRBV19,CASSIPGQGANEQYF
TRBJ2-3,TRBV4-1,CASSQIAGVTDTQYF
TRBJ2-2,TRBV27,CASNPGVPTGELFF
TRBJ1-1,TRBV19,CASSTAGNTEAFF
TRBJ2-2,TRBV7-3,CASSFFGDGGSTGELFF
TRBJ1-5,TRBV28,CASSLSVRGHQPQHF
TRBJ2-1,TRBV21-1,CASSKDVGTTLAYNEQFF
TRBJ1-4,TRBV11-2,CASSHNRGWEEKLFF